This TCR beta chain comes out of a study of technical replicates of blood from a few donors. This clone appeared once. V was clipped by 3 bases and J by 0 bases, with 14 bases between them. The V gene's germline CDR1 is LGHNA and CDR2 YNFKEQ. This CDR3 has 16 amino acids. The protocol was immunoSEQ multiplex PCR, while the TCRdb copy is restricted to in-frame clones and leaves out a portion. This sample has 60,000 to 80,000 clones, with 85% to 90% found just once. This TCR was sampled from a human donor in good health. Some clones in this sample may be carry-over from other donors' samples. The specimen was PBMCs. The chain has TRBV4-2 and TRBJ2-5, with D perhaps matching TRBD1 (6 bases). This CDR3 is CASSQEGGLYQETQYF. DNA of the CDR3: TGTGCCAGCAGCCAGGAAGGGGGTTTGTACCAAGAGACCCAGTACTTC.